This is a list of T cell receptor beta chains from one sample in a study of regulatory T cells in long-lasting Graves disease. TCRdb reanalysed the multiplex PCR reads using MiXCR and keeps one entry per CDR3 protein. The sample holds 600,000 to 650,000 distinct CDR3 sequences, roughly 15% seen once. These data also featured in a second study, about T cells in Graves' hyperthyroidism and ophthalmopathy.

Specimen: peripheral blood mononuclear cells (PBMCs), collected at new diagnosis, from a patient treated with antithyroid drugs. These TCRs come from a young woman with Graves disease. Both conserved end residues are part of each CDR3. A D gene is named only where the DNA matches it firmly. Some rows have no size entry. The others give once, few or many, or a class for an expanded clone.

j_gene | abundance | v_gene | d_gene | CDR3aa | CDR3nt
TRBJ2-6 | few | TRBV20-1 | . | CSARGGSSGANVLTF | TGCAGTGCTAGGGGTGGCTCCTCTGGGGCCAACGTCCTGACTTTC
TRBJ1-6 | few | TRBV2 | . | CASRGAGQGTSPLHF | TGTGCCAGCAGGGGGGCAGGCCAGGGTACTTCACCCCTCCACTTT
TRBJ2-5 | many | TRBV7-2 | TRBD1 | CASSSQWTGLQETQYF | TGTGCCAGCAGCTCTCAATGGACAGGGCTACAAGAGACCCAGTACTTC
TRBJ1-5 | many | TRBV2 | TRBD1 | CASTPGQGSPHF | TGTGCCAGCACCCCAGGACAGGGGTCCCCGCATTTT
TRBJ1-6 | many | TRBV7-3 | . | CASSPAGALGSPLHF | TGTGCCAGCAGCCCAGCCGGGGCGTTGGGTTCACCCCTCCACTTT
TRBJ2-7 | few | TRBV20-1 | . | CSARLAYEQYF | TGCAGTGCTAGACTAGCGTACGAGCAGTACTTC
TRBJ2-3 | few | TRBV28 | . | CASSPPPPSTDTQYF | TGTGCCAGCAGTCCTCCGCCTCCTAGCACAGATACGCAGTATTTT
TRBJ2-1 | . | TRBV7-9 | . | CASGLFSENEQFF | TGTGCCAGCGGACTCTTTAGCGAGAATGAGCAGTTCTTC
TRBJ1-4 | many | TRBV18 | . | CASSPSQTNEKLFF | TGTGCCAGCTCACCGAGCCAGACTAATGAAAAACTGTTTTTT
TRBJ1-2 | few | TRBV10-3 | . | CAIRRDIYGYTF | TGTGCCATCAGGAGGGACATCTATGGCTACACCTTC
TRBJ1-1 | many | TRBV27 | TRBD1 | CASRQGATEAFF | TGTGCCAGCCGACAGGGGGCAACTGAAGCTTTCTTT
TRBJ1-1 | many | TRBV12-3/TRBV12-4 | TRBD1 | CASSLPGTGAREAFF | TGTGCCAGCAGTCTGCCCGGGACAGGGGCCCGTGAAGCTTTCTTT
TRBJ2-7 | . | TRBV28 | . | CASSPRALRNEQYF | TGTGCCAGCAGTCCCCGGGCCTTAAGGAACGAGCAGTACTTC
TRBJ2-1 | many | TRBV28 | TRBD2 | CASSGGYLAGGHIGSYNEQFF | TGTGCCAGCAGCGGGGGGTACTTAGCGGGAGGGCACATAGGGTCCTACAATGAGCAGTTCTTC
TRBJ2-5 | few | TRBV11-2 | . | CASSSLDQVGETQYF | TGTGCCAGCAGTTCCCTGGACCAGGTGGGGGAGACCCAGTACTTC
TRBJ1-1 | many | TRBV12-3/TRBV12-4 | . | CASSSRNREAEAFF | TGTGCCAGCAGTTCGAGAAACAGGGAAGCTGAAGCTTTCTTT
TRBJ1-5 | many | TRBV19 | . | CASSMASPQHF | TGTGCCAGTAGTATGGCATCGCCCCAGCATTTT
TRBJ1-4 | . | TRBV6-1 | . | CASSEQGEKLFF | TGTGCCAGCAGTGAGCAGGGGGAAAAACTGTTTTTT
TRBJ2-5 | many | TRBV12-5 | . | CASAEMEETQYF | TGTGCTAGTGCCGAGATGGAAGAGACCCAGTACTTC
TRBJ1-2 | few | TRBV30 | TRBD1 | CAWSVGLATPERGPNYGYTF | TGTGCCTGGAGTGTCGGTCTGGCGACTCCTGAGAGGGGGCCGAACTATGGCTACACCTTC
TRBJ2-7 | . | TRBV10-2 | TRBD1 | CASSDPYRTGAYEQYF | TGCGCCAGCAGTGACCCCTACAGGACAGGAGCCTACGAGCAGTACTTC
TRBJ2-7 | . | TRBV6-2/TRBV6-3 | TRBD1 | CASSSSTGGAYEQYF | TGTGCCAGCAGTTCCTCGACAGGGGGTGCGTACGAGCAGTACTTC
TRBJ1-1 | . | TRBV2 | . | CASSEARGGTEAFF | TGTGCCAGCAGTGAAGCGAGGGGGGGCACTGAAGCTTTCTTT
TRBJ1-6 | many | TRBV27 | . | CASSLQVKANSPLHF | TGTGCCAGCAGTCTCCAAGTCAAAGCCAATTCACCCCTCCACTTT
TRBJ1-1 | many | TRBV5-1 | . | CASRRQDDTEAFF | TGCGCCAGCAGGCGACAGGATGACACTGAAGCTTTCTTT
TRBJ1-2 | many | TRBV3-1 | . | CASSQDSGSGGYTF | TGTGCCAGCAGCCAAGATTCCGGGTCAGGAGGCTACACCTTC
TRBJ2-5 | . | TRBV30 | . | CAWGPGIETQYF | TGTGCCTGGGGCCCAGGGATAGAGACCCAGTACTTC
TRBJ1-6 | few | TRBV6-2/TRBV6-3 | . | CASSYETALNSPLHF | TGTGCCAGCAGTTACGAGACAGCCCTTAATTCACCCCTCCACTTT
TRBJ2-3 | few | TRBV12-3/TRBV12-4 | . | CASSDRWTQYF | TGTGCCAGCAGTGACAGATGGACGCAGTATTTT
TRBJ1-1 | many | TRBV30 | . | CAWSVTLGSNTEAFF | TGTGCCTGGAGTGTAACTCTCGGTTCTAACACTGAAGCTTTCTTT
TRBJ1-2 | many | TRBV6-5 | . | CASSSVLHSDSTDYGYTF | TGTGCCAGCAGTTCGGTACTTCACTCGGACAGTACAGACTATGGCTACACCTTC
TRBJ2-7 | many | TRBV7-8 | TRBD1 | CASSSSDRAAISIPITYEQYF | TGTGCCAGCAGCTCCTCGGACAGGGCGGCTATCTCGATACCAATAACCTACGAGCAGTACTTC
TRBJ1-1 | many | TRBV28 | . | CASSLPKSRVRTEAFF | TGTGCCAGCAGTCTACCTAAAAGCAGGGTTAGGACTGAAGCTTTCTTT
TRBJ2-3 | many | TRBV2 | . | CASSQNLRTGSKRVDTQYF | TGTGCCAGCAGTCAAAACCTCAGGACAGGCTCTAAGCGGGTAGATACGCAGTATTTT
TRBJ2-5 | . | TRBV12-3/TRBV12-4 | . | CASSWDIETQYF | TGTGCCAGCAGTTGGGACATCGAGACCCAGTACTTC
TRBJ1-1 | . | TRBV3-1 | TRBD1 | CASSRQGAGTEAFF | TGTGCCAGCAGCCGGCAGGGGGCCGGCACTGAAGCTTTCTTT
TRBJ1-2 | . | TRBV6-5 | . | CASSYSGTENYGYTF | TGTGCCAGCAGTTACTCCGGGACCGAGAACTATGGCTACACCTTC
TRBJ2-7 | . | TRBV5-6 | . | CASSSGPGINYLLPYEQYF | TGTGCCAGCAGCTCGGGTCCGGGTATAAACTATCTACTCCCCTACGAGCAGTACTTC
TRBJ2-7 | . | TRBV4-2 | . | CASSQDKSGSVYEQYF | TGTGCCAGCAGCCAAGATAAAAGCGGGTCCGTCTACGAGCAGTACTTC
TRBJ1-2 | many | TRBV7-8 | . | CASSLFGDGYTF | TGTGCCAGCAGCTTATTCGGGGATGGCTACACCTTC
TRBJ2-5 | many | TRBV19 | . | CASRPQGQETQYF | TGTGCCAGTAGACCTCAGGGGCAAGAGACCCAGTACTTC
TRBJ1-1 | many | TRBV3-1 | . | CASSQAGRYTEAFF | TGTGCCAGCAGCCAAGCGGGGAGGTACACTGAAGCTTTCTTT
TRBJ2-1 | . | TRBV19 | . | CASSIEGPSSYNEQFF | TGTGCCAGTAGTATAGAGGGACCGAGCTCCTACAATGAGCAGTTCTTC
TRBJ1-6 | few | TRBV3-1 | . | CASSQVGADSPLHF | TGTGCCAGCAGCCAAGTTGGGGCGGATTCACCCCTCCACTTT
TRBJ2-3 | . | TRBV2 | . | CASSAERAESRVTQYF | TGTGCCAGCAGTGCCGAGAGGGCCGAAAGTAGGGTTACGCAGTATTTT
TRBJ2-1 | many | TRBV28 | . | CASSSGRAEQFF | TGTGCCAGCAGTTCCGGACGGGCAGAGCAGTTCTTC
TRBJ2-5 | many | TRBV29-1 | TRBD1 | CSVDTGTGGWETQYF | TGCAGCGTCGATACCGGGACAGGGGGTTGGGAGACCCAGTACTTC
TRBJ2-7 | . | TRBV7-2 | TRBD2 | CASSSPVAGVVHEQYF | TGTGCCAGCAGCTCCCCCGTGGCGGGAGTTGTCCACGAGCAGTACTTC
TRBJ2-2 | . | TRBV20-1 | TRBD1 | CSAKRTGSMGELFF | TGCAGTGCTAAAAGGACAGGGTCAATGGGGGAGCTGTTTTTT
TRBJ2-7 | many | TRBV29-1 | . | CSVEDWLSYEQYF | TGCAGCGTTGAAGATTGGCTCAGCTACGAGCAGTACTTC
TRBJ1-1 | few | TRBV9 | TRBD1 | CASSMTGGARKAFF | TGTGCCAGCAGCATGACAGGGGGCGCGAGGAAAGCTTTCTTT